The clone carrying this T cell receptor beta chain was found once. Its target is unknown. The sample is drawn from a study of cytomegalovirus exposure and HLA in healthy donors. Whole-study results and caveats: Earlier findings revealed that most TCR beta V segments proved productive either about 90% or about 30% of the time. The presence/absence work took it that sequencing depth was about the same across donors. Later analysis demonstrated an association between a missense DCLRE1C variant and TCR beta V- and J-gene trimming. Later analysis placed DRB1 highest and HLA-C lowest in TCR association rates, which differed by HLA locus.

Vbeta (60) and Jbeta (13) primers were used in the PCR. TCRdb's table, derived via immunoSEQ multiplex PCR, lists solely in-frame clones and lacks some. The table includes 150,000 to 200,000 clones, roughly 72% detected once. Material for sequencing was PBMCs. The clonotype comes from a man aged 35 to 55 in good health and CMV-seropositive.

In DNA, the CDR3 is TGTGCCAGCAGCCCTTGGACTAGCGGGGGGCTTAGCACAGATACGCAGTATTTT. It encodes CASSPWTSGGLSTDTQYF. This chain joins TRBV7-6 and TRBJ2-3; 14 positions match TRBD2. The germline V gene has CDR1 SGHVS and CDR2 FNYEAQ. This CDR3 has 18 amino acids. Trimming took 5 bases from V and 0 from J; bases not matched to a gene: 7.